A selection of T cell receptor beta chains follows, all from one sample in a study of OX40 agonist ivuxolimab in advanced cancers. Sequencing was performed with immunoSEQ multiplex PCR; in TCRdb, only in-frame clones are kept and a portion is missing. Seen here are 50,000 to 65,000 clones, about 87% observed once, and the top ten hold roughly 1.8%. The sample in question was CD4+ or CD8+ T cells sorted from blood, obtained in a trial of the OX40 agonist ivuxolimab. The source is an adult with an advanced solid tumor such as melanoma, head and neck, liver or kidney cancer. CDR3s include the opening cysteine and the closing phenylalanine or tryptophan. The D gene is left open where the match is weak. A clone size is listed for some rows: how often the clone was seen (once, few, many), or a class if it is expanded.

V gene	clone size	J gene	D gene	CDR3 DNA	CDR3 protein
TRBV27	.	TRBJ2-7	.	TGTGCCAGCAGGTCCTCCAAGACAAGAATTTACTTC	CASRSSKTRIYF
TRBV19	.	TRBJ1-5	TRBD1	TGTGCCAGTAGTCCCCCCCCCGGACAGGGCCGGTATAGCAATCAGCCCCAGCATTTT	CASSPPPGQGRYSNQPQHF
TRBV5-4	.	TRBJ1-1	.	TGTGCCAGCAGCCGGGACGTTGACACTGAAGCTTTCTTT	CASSRDVDTEAFF
TRBV28	few	TRBJ1-2	.	TGTGCCAGCAGTGACCGGGCAGGACTCTATGGCTACACCTTC	CASSDRAGLYGYTF
TRBV7-2	.	TRBJ2-7	.	TGTGCCAGCAGCTTTTGGGGCAGGGTCTACGAGCAGTACTTC	CASSFWGRVYEQYF
TRBV19	.	TRBJ1-1	.	TGTGCCAGTAGTATCGGCAGGGGAGGAAACACTGAAGCTTTCTTT	CASSIGRGGNTEAFF
TRBV29-1	.	TRBJ2-1	TRBD1	TGCAGCGTTCGGGACAGGGGTGGTGACAATGAGCAGTTCTTC	CSVRDRGGDNEQFF
TRBV10-3	.	TRBJ1-3	.	TGTGCCATCAGTGAGTCGGGGGGCTCTGGAAACACCATATATTTT	CAISESGGSGNTIYF
TRBV30	.	TRBJ1-2	.	TGTGCCTGGTCCGAGGCGCGGGGCTATGGCTACACCTTC	CAWSEARGYGYTF
TRBV7-9	.	TRBJ1-4	.	TGTGCCAGCAGCTTAGCTGCAGGGGTAAATGAAAAACTGTTTTTT	CASSLAAGVNEKLFF
TRBV6-1	.	TRBJ1-3	.	TGTGCCAGCAGCGTCAATGGAAACACCATATATTTT	CASSVNGNTIYF
TRBV11-2	.	TRBJ2-7	TRBD2	TGTGCCAGCAGCCTACAGTTCACTAGCGCGTCAAGTTCCTACGAGCAGTACTTC	CASSLQFTSASSSYEQYF
TRBV25-1	few	TRBJ2-7	TRBD1	TGTGCCAGCAGTGACCAGGGACAGGGCTACGAGCAGTACTTC	CASSDQGQGYEQYF
TRBV25-1	.	TRBJ2-7	TRBD2	TGTGCCAGCAGTGAACTAGCGGGAGTTGGCGAGCAGTACTTC	CASSELAGVGEQYF
TRBV2	.	TRBJ2-7	.	TGTGCCAGCAGTGATCCCGGGGAGGTCTCCTACGAGCAGTACTTC	CASSDPGEVSYEQYF
TRBV29-1	.	TRBJ2-2	.	TGCAGCGTCGGTTATAGGAACACCGGGGAGCTGTTTTTT	CSVGYRNTGELFF
TRBV2	.	TRBJ1-1	.	TGTGCCAGCAGTGCGGGGGGGGAAAACACTGAAGCTTTCTTT	CASSAGGENTEAFF
TRBV9	.	TRBJ2-1	TRBD2	TGTGCCAGCAACTTAGCGGGAGGGATTTACAATGAGCAGTTCTTC	CASNLAGGIYNEQFF
TRBV6-6	.	TRBJ1-2	TRBD1	TGTGCCAGCAGGGACACAGGGGAAAACTATGGCTACACCTTC	CASRDTGENYGYTF
TRBV5-6	.	TRBJ2-1	.	TGTGCCAGCTCCCACGGGACTCTCTCCTACAATGAGCAGTTCTTC	CASSHGTLSYNEQFF
TRBV7-6	.	TRBJ1-4	.	TGTGCCAGCAGCCCGGGAGGGGCGGATGAAAAACTGTTTTTT	CASSPGGADEKLFF
TRBV7-2	.	TRBJ1-5	.	TGTGCCAGCAGCTTAGAGCGCCCGCGGCCCCAGCATTTT	CASSLERPRPQHF
TRBV6-6	.	TRBJ1-5	.	TGTGCCAGCAGTTACGAGGGCAATCAGCCCCAGCATTTT	CASSYEGNQPQHF
TRBV5-5	.	TRBJ2-6	.	TGTGCCAGCAGCTTGTTTCAGGGATCGTTCGGGGCCAACGTCCTGACTTTC	CASSLFQGSFGANVLTF